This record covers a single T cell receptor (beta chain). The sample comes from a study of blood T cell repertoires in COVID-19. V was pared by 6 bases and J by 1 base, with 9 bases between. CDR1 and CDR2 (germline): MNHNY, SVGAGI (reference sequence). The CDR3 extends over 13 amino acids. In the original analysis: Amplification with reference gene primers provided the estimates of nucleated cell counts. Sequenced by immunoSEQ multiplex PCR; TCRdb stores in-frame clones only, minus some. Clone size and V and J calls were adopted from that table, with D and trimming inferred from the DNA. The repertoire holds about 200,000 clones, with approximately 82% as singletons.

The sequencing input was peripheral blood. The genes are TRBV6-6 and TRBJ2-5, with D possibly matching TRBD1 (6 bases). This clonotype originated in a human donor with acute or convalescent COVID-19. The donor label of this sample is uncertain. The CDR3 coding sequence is TGTGCCAGCAGACAGGGTAGCCAAGAGACCCAGTACTTC. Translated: CASRQGSQETQYF.